This T cell receptor beta chain was recovered during a study of blood T cell repertoires in COVID-19. Study-level background: From the United States, Italy and Spain came samples of acute and convalescent COVID-19.

This CDR3 is built from 15 residues. Germline V gene data show CDR1 as SGHRS and CDR2 as YFSETQ. The ends were cut back, 5 bases at V and 3 bases at J, with 18 bases in the middle. As originally analysed: Researchers report that nucleated cell counts were estimated from reference gene primer amplification. Here immunoSEQ multiplex PCR was the method, and the copy in TCRdb shows in-frame clones only, minus some. Clone size and the V and J calls come from that table; the DNA yielded D and trimming. The table has tens of thousands of clones, about 80% seen once. Sequenced: peripheral blood. This clonotype was obtained from a woman aged 70 to 79 with acute or convalescent COVID-19. The rearrangement uses TRBV5-1 and TRBJ2-7; tentatively, D is TRBD2 (6 bases). The DNA for the CDR3 is TGCGCCAGCAGGGTGACCTTCGGTAGCGGCTACGAGCAGTACTTC. Amino acid sequence: CASRVTFGSGYEQYF. Full variable domain (outside the CDR3, taken from reference TRBV5-1 and TRBJ2-7): KAGVTQTPRYLIKTRGQQVTLSCSPISGHRSVSWYQQTPGQGLQFLFEYFSETQRNKGNFPGRFSGRQFSNSRSEMNVSTLELGDSALYLCASRVTFGSGYEQYFGPGTRLTVT.